This T cell receptor (beta chain) was sequenced for a study of radiotherapy plus CTLA-4 blockade in lung cancer. Overall study results and limits: It was early blood T cell clone dynamics, with interferon-beta, that reportedly best predicted response.

As concerns this clone: Its antigen remains unknown.

Clones were sequenced by immunoSEQ multiplex PCR, and TCRdb holds only the in-frame ones, with some missing. The sample comprises over 80,000 clones, 83% of which are singletons, and roughly 0.85% rests with the top ten. This receptor was taken from a human donor with non-small cell lung cancer who had stable disease on radiotherapy plus ipilimumab. Sequenced material: peripheral blood, taken from a patient treated with radiotherapy plus ipilimumab.

CDR3 sequence reads: CASSGRKEAFF. The DNA of the CDR3 is TGTGCCAGCAGCGGACGGAAGGAAGCTTTCTTT. The rearrangement joins TRBV27 to TRBJ1-1; D is undetermined. The CDR3 covers 11 residues. Germline-derived CDR1 and CDR2 are MNHEY and SMNVEV (reference sequence). Trimming took off 6 bases at V and 8 bases at J, with 10 bases between the two ends.